This T cell receptor (beta chain) came from a study of blood T cells in healthy people across ages. At the level of the study: Template switching caught about one barcoded beta molecule for each two T cells. Study-level results: Strong correlation linked observed beta diversity and percent naive T cells.

As for this clonotype: What it binds is unknown. This may arise from a read error, as a much more abundant clone is one base away.

The second PCR ran roughly 7 to 11 cycles with a sample-barcoded 5' primer and J-beta primers. Each cDNA molecule carried a tag from a template-switch adaptor that contained 12 random nucleotides. MiXCR was run by TCRdb on the 5' RACE reads, yielding one entry per CDR3 protein. The repertoire holds under 1,000,000 distinct CDR3 sequences, with 35% to 40% as singletons. Sample: blood. This clonotype originated in a man between 18 and 35 years old in good health.

The CDR3 bases are TGCAGTGCTAGAGATAGCGGGGGGAAAGAGACCCAGTTCTTC. Encoded protein: CSARDSGGKETQFF. The chain recombines TRBV20-1 with TRBJ2-1, with 10 nucleotides matching TRBD2. This CDR3 contains 14 residues. With 0 bases clipped from V and 13 bases from J, the junction kept 9 bases outside the gene matches. Germline loops: CDR1 DFQATT, CDR2 SNEGSKA (reference sequence).